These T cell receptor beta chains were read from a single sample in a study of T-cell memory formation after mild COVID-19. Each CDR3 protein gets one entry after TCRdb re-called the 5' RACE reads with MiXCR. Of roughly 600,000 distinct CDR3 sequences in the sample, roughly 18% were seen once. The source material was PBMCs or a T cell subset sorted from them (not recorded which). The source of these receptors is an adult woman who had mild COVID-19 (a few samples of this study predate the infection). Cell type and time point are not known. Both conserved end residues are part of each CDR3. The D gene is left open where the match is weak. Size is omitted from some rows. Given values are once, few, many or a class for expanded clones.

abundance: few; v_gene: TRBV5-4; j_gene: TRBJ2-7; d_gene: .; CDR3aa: CASSPLADSSYEQYF; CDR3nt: TGTGCCAGCAGCCCACTCGCGGATAGCTCCTACGAGCAGTACTTC
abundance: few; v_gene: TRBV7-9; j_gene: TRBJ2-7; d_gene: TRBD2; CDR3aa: CASSLVKGAGLYYEQYF; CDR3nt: TGTGCCAGCAGCTTAGTTAAAGGAGCGGGACTATACTACGAGCAGTACTTC
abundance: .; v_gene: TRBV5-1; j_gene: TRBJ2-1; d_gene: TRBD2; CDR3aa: CASSLGSSGGDEQFF; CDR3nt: TGCGCCAGCAGCTTGGGAAGCAGCGGGGGCGATGAGCAGTTCTTC
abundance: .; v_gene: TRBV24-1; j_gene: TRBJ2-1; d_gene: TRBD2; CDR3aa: CATSNLGGDNEQFF; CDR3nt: TGTGCCACCAGTAATTTGGGAGGGGACAATGAGCAGTTCTTC
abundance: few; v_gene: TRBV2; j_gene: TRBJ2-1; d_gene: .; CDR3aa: CARRESSNEQFF; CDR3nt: TGTGCCAGACGGGAGAGCTCAAATGAGCAGTTCTTC
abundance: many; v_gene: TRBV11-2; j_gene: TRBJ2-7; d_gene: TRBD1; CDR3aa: CASSSGTGLYEQYF; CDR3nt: TGTGCCAGCAGCTCCGGGACAGGTTTATACGAGCAGTACTTC
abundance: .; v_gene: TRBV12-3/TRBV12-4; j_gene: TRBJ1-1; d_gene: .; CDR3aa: CASSLPSGLGEAFF; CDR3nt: TGTGCCAGCAGTTTACCAAGCGGCTTGGGTGAAGCTTTCTTT
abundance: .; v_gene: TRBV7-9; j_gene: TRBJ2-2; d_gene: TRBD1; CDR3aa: CASSPWTGHYTGELFF; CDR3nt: TGTGCCAGCAGCCCGTGGACAGGACACTACACCGGGGAGCTGTTTTTT
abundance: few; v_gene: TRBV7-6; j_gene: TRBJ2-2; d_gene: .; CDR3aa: CASSFHLIGPRTGELFF; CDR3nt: TGTGCCAGCAGCTTTCACCTCATCGGACCCCGCACCGGGGAGCTGTTTTTT
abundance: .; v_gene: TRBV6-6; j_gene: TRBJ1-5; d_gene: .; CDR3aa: CASRPGEDGNQPQHF; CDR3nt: TGTGCCAGCCGCCCTGGGGAGGACGGCAATCAGCCCCAGCATTTT
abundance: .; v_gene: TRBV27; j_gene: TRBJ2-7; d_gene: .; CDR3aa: CASSLSMPSGYEQYF; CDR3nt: TGTGCCAGCAGTTTATCGATGCCTTCCGGGTACGAGCAGTACTTC
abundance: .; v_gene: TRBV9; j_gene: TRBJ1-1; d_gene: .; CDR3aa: CASSVETTGYTEAFF; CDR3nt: TGTGCCAGCAGCGTAGAAACTACAGGGTACACTGAAGCTTTCTTT
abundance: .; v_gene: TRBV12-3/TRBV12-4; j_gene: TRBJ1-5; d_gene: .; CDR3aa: CASSSGRLGGNQPQHF; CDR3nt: TGTGCCAGCAGTTCGGGCCGACTGGGGGGCAATCAGCCCCAGCATTTT
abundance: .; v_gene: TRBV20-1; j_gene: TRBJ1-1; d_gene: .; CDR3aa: CSAREYRLQEAFF; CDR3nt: TGCAGTGCTAGAGAGTACAGGCTCCAAGAAGCTTTCTTT
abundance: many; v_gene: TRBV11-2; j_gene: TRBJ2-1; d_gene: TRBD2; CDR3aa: CASSLGTSGMQFF; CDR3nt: TGTGCCAGCAGCCTCGGGACTAGCGGGATGCAGTTCTTC
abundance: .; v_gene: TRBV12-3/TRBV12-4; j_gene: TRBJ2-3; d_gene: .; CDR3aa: CASSVRVLGTDTQYF; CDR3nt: TGTGCCAGCAGTGTACGGGTGTTAGGCACAGATACGCAGTATTTT
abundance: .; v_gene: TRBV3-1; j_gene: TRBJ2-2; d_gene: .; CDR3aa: CASSQMKGSGELFF; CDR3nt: TGTGCCAGCAGCCAAATGAAGGGGAGCGGGGAGCTGTTTTTT
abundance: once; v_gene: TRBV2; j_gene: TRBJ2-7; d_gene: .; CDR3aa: CASSYRGNYEQYF; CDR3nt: TGTGCCAGCAGTTACCGGGGGAACTACGAGCAGTACTTC
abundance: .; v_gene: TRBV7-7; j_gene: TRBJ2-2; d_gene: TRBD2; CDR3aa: CASSLVAGGDTGELFF; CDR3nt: TGTGCTAGCAGCTTAGTAGCGGGAGGTGACACCGGGGAGCTGTTTTTT
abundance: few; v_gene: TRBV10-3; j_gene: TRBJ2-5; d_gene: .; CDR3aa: CAISESGQYQETQYF; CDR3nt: TGTGCCATCAGTGAGTCGGGTCAGTACCAAGAGACCCAGTACTTC
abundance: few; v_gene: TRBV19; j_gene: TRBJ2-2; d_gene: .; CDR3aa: CASSISGVDTGELFF; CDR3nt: TGTGCCAGTAGTATCTCAGGGGTAGACACCGGGGAGCTGTTTTTT
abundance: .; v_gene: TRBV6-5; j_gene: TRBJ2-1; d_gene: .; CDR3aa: CASTPRASFHNEQFF; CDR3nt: TGTGCCAGCACTCCCCGGGCTAGTTTCCACAATGAGCAGTTCTTC
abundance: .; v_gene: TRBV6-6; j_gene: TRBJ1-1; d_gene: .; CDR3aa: CASSYGTSNTEAFF; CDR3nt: TGTGCCAGCAGTTACGGCACATCTAACACTGAAGCTTTCTTT
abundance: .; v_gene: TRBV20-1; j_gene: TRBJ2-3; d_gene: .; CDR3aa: CSALPGSYTDTQYF; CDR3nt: TGCAGCGCCCTCCCCGGGAGCTACACAGATACGCAGTATTTT
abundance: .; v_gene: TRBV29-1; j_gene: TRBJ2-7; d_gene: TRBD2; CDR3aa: CSVEGLAGDYEQYF; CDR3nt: TGCAGCGTAGAGGGACTAGCGGGAGATTACGAGCAGTACTTC
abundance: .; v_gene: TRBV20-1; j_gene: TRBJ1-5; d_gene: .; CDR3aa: CSARDLSTGDNKPQHF; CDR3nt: TGCAGTGCTAGAGACCTATCGACAGGCGACAATAAGCCCCAGCATTTT
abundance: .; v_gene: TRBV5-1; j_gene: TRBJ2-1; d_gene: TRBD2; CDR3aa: CASSLVGLDYEQFF; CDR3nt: TGCGCCAGCAGCTTGGTTGGACTAGATTATGAGCAGTTCTTC
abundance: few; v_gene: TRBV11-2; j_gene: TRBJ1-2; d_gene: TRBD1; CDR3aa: CASSLYRQGLKYGYTF; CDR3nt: TGTGCCAGCAGCTTATATCGACAGGGCCTGAAGTATGGCTACACCTTC
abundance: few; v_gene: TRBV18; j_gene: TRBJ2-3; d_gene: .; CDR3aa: CASSPPGSTDTQYF; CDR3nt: TGTGCCAGCTCACCACCGGGTAGCACAGATACGCAGTATTTT
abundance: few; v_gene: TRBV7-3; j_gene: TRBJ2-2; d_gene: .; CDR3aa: CASSFGPQQGELFF; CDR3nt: TGTGCCAGCAGCTTTGGGCCGCAACAAGGGGAGCTGTTTTTT